The present TCR beta chain was sequenced within a study of cytomegalovirus exposure and HLA in healthy donors. Findings and limits, study-wide: Cytomegalovirus status was reportedly diagnosed by the classifier with high specificity and sensitivity.

CDR3 length equals 14 residues. Losses at the gene ends were 4 bases for V and 5 bases for J; bases not matched to a gene: 5. The germline V gene has CDR1 ENHRY and CDR2 SYGVKD. In the PCR, 60 Vbeta and 13 Jbeta primers were used. Here immunoSEQ multiplex PCR was the method, and the copy in TCRdb shows in-frame clones only, minus some. The sample lists about 190,000 clones, 81% occurring once. Points on this clone: Its antigen is unidentified.

This clonotype originated in a man aged 45-60 years in good health and CMV-seronegative. The rearrangement uses TRBV10-3 and TRBJ2-1; 7 bases are a match to TRBD1. The sample consisted of PBMCs. The CDR3 region has the DNA TGTGCCATCAGTGTTAGAACAGGGGACAATGAGCAGTTCTTC. Its protein product is CAISVRTGDNEQFF.